A selection of T cell receptor beta chains follows, all from one sample in a study of cytomegalovirus exposure and HLA in healthy donors. Assay: immunoSEQ multiplex PCR; the TCRdb copy retains only in-frame clones and omits some. The table records under 150,000 clones, around 68% of them present only once. The source material was PBMCs. The receptors were sampled from a woman aged 40 to 49 in good health and CMV-seropositive. CDR3s include the opening cysteine and the closing phenylalanine or tryptophan. Each record gives: V gene, clone size, CDR3 protein. The size field is filled for only some rows; it gives once, few, many or a size class.

TRBV19 | NA | CASSIADRGYEQYF
TRBV4-1 | NA | CASSPRVPQTGTYTDTQYF
TRBV6-6 | NA | CASSYRSAGNTIYF
TRBV25-1 | NA | CASSVRGTEAFF
TRBV5-1 | NA | CASSTTGNGNTIYF
TRBV28 | NA | CASSLTGGTEAFF
TRBV4-1 | NA | CASSQEADWYEQYF
TRBV19 | NA | CASTSGGHSEQFF
TRBV5-6 | NA | CASSLTSSGGGEQYF
TRBV19 | NA | CASSIDGVRLGYNEQFF
TRBV6-6 | NA | CASSRPGQGDYQPQHF
TRBV14 | NA | CASSQDGTGVREQYF
TRBV2 | NA | CASRWTAVTIEQFF
TRBV19 | NA | CASSISRSSGADTQYF
TRBV30 | NA | CAYSRLAGGLDIQYF
TRBV7-2 | NA | CASSIIANEQFF
TRBV5-1 | NA | CASSIETLRDTQYF
TRBV29-1 | few | CSVERGSGNTIYF
TRBV9 | NA | CASSPDFYEQYF
TRBV6-1 | NA | CASRETGFHEQYF
TRBV18 | few | CASSAGTGRRNEKLFF
TRBV2 | NA | CASTRETQYF
TRBV7-8 | NA | CASNRIAGTSVSGEQFF
TRBV2 | NA | CASSEYSEAFF
TRBV27 | NA | CASSQRTGGLYEQYF
TRBV11-2 | NA | CASSLPGLKTQYF
TRBV5-1 | NA | CASSYDLREQYF
TRBV29-1 | NA | CSVVGVGRLDYTF
TRBV9 | NA | CASSVGRGRSYNEQFF
TRBV7-3 | NA | CASSLDRGTYEQYF
TRBV10-3 | few | CAISAKTSGLSMGSYNEQFF
TRBV19 | NA | CASSDDGTYNSPLHF
TRBV4-2 | NA | CASSQENQGRETQYF